This TCR beta chain was captured by sequencing in a study of T cell responses to AZD1222 COVID-19 vaccine (TCRdb year 2021). As for the study more broadly: TCR sequencing was performed for 230 to 250 trial participants, of whom roughly 200 were given two doses of AZD1222 and around 26 were given two doses of MenACWY control vaccine. Trial participants were enrolled into age subgroups of 18-55, 56-69 and 70-plus years, which contained 148, 28 and 57 TCR-sequenced participants, respectively. General study outcomes and caveats: Nearly half of unique spike-specific TCRs reportedly recognized epitopes outside regions mutated in the B.1.351 and B.1.1.7 variants. No day 14 peak-response samples were available, so repertoires were characterized only after the peak T cell response. The vaccine-associated CD4 TCRs covered the entire spike protein, and the dominant responses fell in regions 160-218 and 743-854. A significant rise in spike-specific TCR breadth and depth was observed after two AZD1222 doses relative to day 0 and relative to MenACWY recipients. Conclusions about previously exposed vaccinees are limited, since just five or six AZD1222 recipients were seropositive for SARS-CoV-2 at baseline. In the small 56-69-year group, the increase in depth fell short of significance, most likely because of low power. Participants were mostly white British and included more females than males, and it was suggested by the authors that clonal diversity may have been underestimated.

The CDR3 regions of human TCRbeta chains were subjected to immunosequencing. The authors' pipeline ran thus. Repertoire TCRs were checked for matches against a reference library of SARS-CoV-2-specific TCRs that had been generated using the MIRA antigen-specificity platform. Breadth was defined as the fraction of unique TCRs that were SARS-CoV-2-associated. Depth was defined as the fraction of total T cells that were SARS-CoV-2-associated. Each spike-specific TCR was assigned to its reactive spike region and to a CD4 or CD8 class using the MIRA data. Log10-transformed breadth and depth values were compared by one-way ANOVA with Sidak's multiple comparisons tests. TCRdb took this table from immuneACCESS and kept in-frame rearrangements with V and J called. Such tables lack part of the clones; where checked against another copy, unresolved V genes explain under half of the gap, and the rest is unexplained. V and J calls and clone size are those listed in that table; D and trimming were worked out from the DNA. The sample contains over 150,000 clones, approximately 89% of them found a single time. 3% to 3.5% of the sample lies in the top ten.

The time point label, as the study defines it: about 28 days (+/-7) after the second vaccine dose. AZD1222 recipients given second doses at about 4 weeks or at about 12 weeks were pooled, since spike-specific TCR depth and breadth were not found to differ between the two schedules. The vaccinee samples were drawn from two UK trials, COV001 and COV002, one of which was a single-blind randomized controlled phase 2/3 trial testing AZD1222 (ChAdOx1 nCoV-19) in healthy adults. Trial participant PBMC samples were collected at day 0 and day 28 after the second dose for TCRbeta chain sequencing. A note on this clone: Its recognized antigen is unknown. Nothing much larger sits one base from this clone, and base qualities are not available.

Trimmed from V: 2 bases; trimmed from J: 4 bases; junction bases lacking a gene match: 13. Via the germline V gene, CDR1 is MDHEN and CDR2 SYDVKM. The CDR3 measures 20 amino acids from cysteine to phenylalanine. The CDR3 DNA has 60 bases and is translated from base 1. The receptor was isolated from an adult who received the AZD1222 COVID-19 vaccine. The sequences come from peripheral blood, collected 28 days after the second AZD1222 dose. The chain employs TRBV28 and TRBJ2-1; 14 central bases correspond to TRBD2. The CDR3 corresponds to CASSLITPRTSGRMYNEQFF. Read as DNA, the sequence is TGTGCCAGCAGTTTAATTACCCCCCGGACTAGCGGGAGGATGTACAATGAGCAGTTCTTC.